This TCR beta chain was obtained from a study of CD8+CD57+ T cells in acquired aplastic anemia. Regarding this clonotype: Its antigen is unidentified. Being one base from a much bigger clone, this may be a read error.

The V and J ends lost 4 bases and 13 bases respectively, with 16 bases between them. This CDR3 is built from 12 residues. The germline CDR1 and CDR2 sequences are LGHNA and YSLEER. Sequencing was done on patients that had shown CD8+CD57+ cell expansion by flow cytometry. Blood was sampled before the patients had received any therapy. Investigators profiled TCR beta VDJ and CDR3 from genomic DNA template. TCRdb passed the reads through MiXCR, listing each CDR3 protein once. This repertoire shows approximately 180,000 distinct CDR3 sequences, around half found once; its top ten account for about 2%. Overall study results and limits: Between the patient and control groups, CD8+ Simpson's diversity did not differ significantly.

The receptor comes from a human donor with aplastic anemia. Source material: sorted CD4+, CD8+, or CD8+CD57+ T cells (not recorded which) from PBMCs. The V call is TRBV4-3, the J call TRBJ1-1, with a possible D match to TRBD1 (5 bases). The CDR3 loop reads CASSRVQGQVFF. The CDR3 bases are TGCGCCAGCAGCCGCGTTCAGGGTCAGGTTTTCTTT.